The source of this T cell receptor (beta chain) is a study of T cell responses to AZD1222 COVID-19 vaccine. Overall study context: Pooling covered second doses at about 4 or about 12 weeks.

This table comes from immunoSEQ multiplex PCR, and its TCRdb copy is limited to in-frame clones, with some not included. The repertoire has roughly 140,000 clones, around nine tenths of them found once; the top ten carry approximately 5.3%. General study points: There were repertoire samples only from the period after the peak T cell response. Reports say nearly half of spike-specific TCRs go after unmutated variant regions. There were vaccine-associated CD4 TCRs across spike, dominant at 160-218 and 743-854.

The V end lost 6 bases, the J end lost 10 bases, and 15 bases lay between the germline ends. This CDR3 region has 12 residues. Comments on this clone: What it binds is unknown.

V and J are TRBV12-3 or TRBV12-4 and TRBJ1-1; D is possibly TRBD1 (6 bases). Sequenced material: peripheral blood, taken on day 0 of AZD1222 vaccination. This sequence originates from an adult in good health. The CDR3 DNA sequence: TGTGCCAGCAGCTCCGTTAGGGGGGGAGCTTTCTTT. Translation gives CASSSVRGGAFF.